These T cell receptor beta chains were read from a single sample in a study of blood T cell repertoires in COVID-19. Clones were sequenced by immunoSEQ multiplex PCR, and TCRdb holds only the in-frame ones, with some missing. The table includes almost 200,000 clones, 85% detected once. The sample taken for sequencing was peripheral blood. The source is a man between 60 and 75 years old with COVID-19, enrolled during active disease. The CDR3 runs from the conserved cysteine through the conserved F or W. Each record gives: V gene, D gene, clone size, J gene, CDR3 length, CDR3 protein. D genes are given only for firm matches. For some rows the clone size is stated as once, few or many, or as a class when expanded; others skip it.

>TRBV12-5|TRBD1|.|TRBJ1-5|16
CASGSYSGTGGQPQHF
>TRBV6-1|TRBD1|.|TRBJ1-4|15
CASSEANRGNGKLFF
>TRBV6-6|.|.|TRBJ1-2|12
CASSYSRDGYTF
>TRBV2|.|.|TRBJ2-7|14
CASRARGALLEQYF
>TRBV28|.|.|TRBJ1-4|12
CASSRGYEKLFF
>TRBV19|TRBD2|.|TRBJ2-2|17
CASSRTSGRVDTGELFF
>TRBV18|TRBD2|.|TRBJ2-4|17
CASSPPTAGVAKNIQYF
>TRBV9|.|.|TRBJ2-3|14
CASSEAGSTDTQYF
>TRBV6-6|.|.|TRBJ1-5|15
CASTLRTDSNQPQHF
>TRBV28|TRBD2|.|TRBJ2-5|16
CASSSGLAGEQETQYF
>TRBV27|.|.|TRBJ2-1|15
CASSKPGLWPNEQFF
>TRBV6-2/TRBV6-3|TRBD1|.|TRBJ1-1|15
CASSRTGSRGTEAFF
>TRBV6-4|TRBD1|.|TRBJ2-2|14
CASSGGQGTGELFF
>TRBV6-1|.|.|TRBJ1-6|13
CASSEREGSPLHF
>TRBV19|TRBD1|.|TRBJ2-7|14
CASSFRQGELKQYF
>TRBV6-2/TRBV6-3|TRBD1|once|TRBJ1-5|15
CASSKGQGRNQPQHF
>TRBV7-2|TRBD1|.|TRBJ1-1|16
CASSFTGGRMNTEAFF
>TRBV11-3|.|.|TRBJ2-1|13
CASSLEARSEQFF
>TRBV4-2|.|.|TRBJ1-5|19
CASSQEWIGGYRSNQPQHF
>TRBV30|.|.|TRBJ1-1|15
CAWSVVGGANTEAFF
>TRBV11-2|TRBD2|.|TRBJ2-6|16
CAVRAGGLNGANVLTF
>TRBV3-1/TRBV3-2|.|.|TRBJ1-2|14
CASSQGRGENGYTF
>TRBV10-3|TRBD1|.|TRBJ1-2|14
CAISEGGQGYGYTF
>TRBV11-3|.|.|TRBJ1-1|14
CASSSGRENTEAFF
>TRBV7-8|.|.|TRBJ1-2|19
CASSLESWAEGGTFYGYTF
>TRBV12-3/TRBV12-4|.|.|TRBJ1-1|13
CASSPVPDTEAFF
>TRBV5-1|TRBD1|once|TRBJ2-7|16
CASSLEPDRGAYEQYF
>TRBV6-5|TRBD2|few|TRBJ2-7|14
CASRTAGASHEQYF
>TRBV5-6|.|once|TRBJ1-3|14
CASSLQGTGNTIYF
>TRBV2|TRBD1|.|TRBJ1-4|17
CASKRRTGGSFSEKLFF
>TRBV14|.|.|TRBJ1-1|13
CASSQGQKTEAFF
>TRBV5-1|.|.|TRBJ2-1|13
CASSLNIVGEQFF
>TRBV6-5|TRBD1|.|TRBJ1-6|16
CASSYLGGQGNSPLHF
>TRBV6-5|.|.|TRBJ2-7|14
CASSSFTETYEQYF
>TRBV4-2|.|.|TRBJ1-2|15
CASSQDSGPYYGYTF
>TRBV29-1|.|.|TRBJ1-2|14
CSAAPRVANYGYTF
>TRBV28|TRBD1|.|TRBJ1-2|16
CASIGRGQGENYGYTF
>TRBV5-1|.|few|TRBJ1-1|14
CASSLSGVNTEAFF
>TRBV4-2|.|.|TRBJ1-1|14
CASSQPDRNTEAFF
>TRBV19|.|.|TRBJ1-3|18
CASSMRRTRTGLGNTIYF
>TRBV5-8|TRBD1|.|TRBJ1-1|16
CASSLDRVGSGTEAFF
>TRBV18|TRBD1|.|TRBJ1-5|15
CASSLGQATDQPQHF
>TRBV9|.|.|TRBJ2-2|14
CASRGQGIIGELFF
>TRBV14|.|.|TRBJ2-7|15
CASSQGERLTYEQYF
>TRBV6-5|.|.|TRBJ1-3|14
CASTRANSGNTIYF
>TRBV30|.|.|TRBJ1-5|13
CAWATGSNQPQHF
>TRBV19|TRBD1|.|TRBJ1-5|16
CASSEQGAIGNQPQHF
>TRBV27|TRBD2|.|TRBJ2-1|15
CASSTRGSSYNEQFF
>TRBV6-5|TRBD2|.|TRBJ2-2|14
CASRTSGNTGELFF